Each of the 26 T cell receptor beta chains below was sequenced from the same sample in a study of T cells in localized non-small cell lung cancer. Sequencing was performed with immunoSEQ multiplex PCR; in TCRdb, only in-frame clones are kept and a portion is missing. The sample includes some 39,000 clones, around 86% of them seen just once. The sequences come from peripheral blood mononuclear cells, collected before any cancer treatment. All receptors come from a male donor at least 60 years old with stage II lung adenocarcinoma.

This chain joins TRBV9 and TRBJ1-2; TRBD1 matches at 11 bases. Germline CDR1 SGDLS, CDR2 YYNGEE. The CDR3 runs 15 residues. The V and J ends lost 4 bases and 4 bases, in that order; junction bases with no gene match: 6. The CDR3 is CASSQDRGLGYGYTF. The CDR3 DNA is TGTGCCAGCAGCCAGGACAGGGGGCTAGGCTATGGCTACACCTTC.

V and J are TRBV28 and TRBJ1-1; D ambiguous. V was cut by 5 bases and J by 10 bases, with 11 bases left in between. CDR3 size: 11 residues. CDR1 MDHEN and CDR2 SYDVKM come from the germline V gene. The CDR3 nucleotides read TGTGCCAGCAGTGCCGATTTAGGAGCTTTCTTT. Its translation: CASSADLGAFF.

The chain carries TRBV10-3 and TRBJ2-7; possible D gene TRBD2, 5 bases. The CDR3 length is 14 residues. With 3 bases removed from V and 7 bases from J, the gap between germline ends came to 16 bases. Germline-derived CDR1 and CDR2 are ENHRY and SYGVKD. The CDR3 sequence is CAISEGKESGEQYF. In DNA, the CDR3 is TGTGCCATCAGTGAAGGTAAGGAGAGCGGTGAGCAGTACTTC.

The rearrangement joins TRBV20-1 to TRBJ1-1, with no clear D. Germline CDR1 DFQATT, CDR2 SNEGSKA (reference sequence). The CDR3 loop spans 11 amino acids. V was shortened by 5 bases and J by 3 bases, with 7 bases between the two germline ends. The CDR3 DNA is TGCAGTGCTTCACGGTACACTGAAGCTTTCTTT. Its protein is CSASRYTEAFF.

This chain links TRBV25-1 with TRBJ2-5; D is possibly TRBD2 (6 bases). CDR3 size: 16 residues. Germline V lookup: CDR1 MGHDK, CDR2 SYGVNS. V lost 1 base and J lost 2, with 14 bases in between. The CDR3 region has the DNA TGTGCCAGCAGTGAATCTCCACTAAGCGGGCAAGAGACCCAGTACTTC. This sequence encodes CASSESPLSGQETQYF.

V gene TRBV5-8 combines with J gene TRBJ1-6; D is unresolved. V lost 3 bases to trimming and J lost 9 bases, with 7 bases between them. Germline V gene sequence: CDR1 SGHTS, CDR2 YDEGEE. This CDR3 spans 12 amino acids. The CDR3 here is CASSSEISPLHF. For the CDR3, the DNA is TGTGCCAGCAGCTCGGAAATTTCACCCCTCCACTTT.

This chain connects TRBV5-4 to TRBJ2-3; tentatively, D is TRBD1 or TRBD2 (5 bases each). This CDR3 is built from 14 residues. With 5 bases removed from V and 5 bases from J, the gap between germline ends came to 15 bases. Germline V lookup: CDR1 SGHNT, CDR2 YYREEE (reference sequence). CDR3 region: CASRRAGAGDTQYF. The DNA for the CDR3 is TGTGCCAGCAGACGGGCCGGGGCCGGAGATACGCAGTATTTT.

This rearrangement joins TRBV6-5 to TRBJ1-3; no definite D call. Trimming took off 5 bases at V and 0 bases at J, with 11 bases between the two ends. The length of the CDR3 is 15 residues. Looked up from germline, CDR1 is MNHEY and CDR2 is SVGAGI. Here the CDR3 reads CASSTVWRSGNTIYF. CDR3 nucleotides: TGTGCCAGCAGTACCGTATGGCGCTCTGGAAACACCATATATTTT.

The chain is built from TRBV18 and TRBJ1-5; D not certain. Looked up from germline, CDR1 is KGHSH and CDR2 is LQKENI. V lost 1 base and J lost 4, with 2 bases in between. The CDR3 extends over 12 amino acids. As DNA, the CDR3 is TGTGCCAGCTCACCACGTAATCAGCCCCAGCATTTT. It encodes CASSPRNQPQHF.

The chain couples TRBV5-1 to TRBJ1-3; D remains unclear. CDR1 and CDR2 from the germline V gene are SGHRS and YFSETQ. V dropped 1 base and J dropped 1 base, with 9 bases sitting between them. The CDR3 has 15 amino acids. The CDR3 sequence is CASSLMGFSGNTIYF. CDR3 nucleotides: TGCGCCAGCAGCTTGATGGGGTTTTCTGGAAACACCATATATTTT.

The sample holds one count of this clone. The CDR3 loop reads CASSLSPGGGYEQYF. In nucleotides, the CDR3 is TGTGCCAGCAGTTTATCGCCCGGGGGCGGCTACGAGCAGTACTTC. The chain is built from TRBV27 and TRBJ2-7; D is tentatively TRBD1 or TRBD2 (6 bases each). The CDR3 loop spans 15 amino acids. CDR1 and CDR2 from the germline V gene are MNHEY and SMNVEV (reference sequence). The germline V and J ends were trimmed by 0 bases and 3 bases, with 12 bases remaining between them.

The gene calls are TRBV18 and TRBJ2-7; D is undetermined. The length of the CDR3 is 16 residues. Germline lookup yields CDR1 KGHSH and CDR2 LQKENI. With 0 bases removed from V and 2 bases from J, the gap between germline ends came to 14 bases. CDR3 amino acids: CASSPPLSRNPYEQYF. In nucleotides, the CDR3 is TGTGCCAGCTCACCACCGTTAAGCAGGAATCCCTACGAGCAGTACTTC.

This clone was picked up a small number of times. The chain links TRBV4-1 to TRBJ2-1, with 8 positions matching TRBD2. Germline V gene data show CDR1 as MGHRA and CDR2 as YSYEKL. This CDR3 contains 15 residues. With 0 bases clipped from V and 9 bases from J, the junction kept 7 bases outside the gene matches. The CDR3 region is CASSQDGRAVSEQFF. The CDR3 DNA reads as TGCGCCAGCAGCCAAGACGGGAGGGCCGTAAGTGAGCAGTTCTTC.

The gene calls are TRBV5-1 and TRBJ2-3, with D unresolved. Germline lookup yields CDR1 SGHRS and CDR2 YFSETQ. There are 13 residues in the CDR3. Trimming shortened V by 4 bases and J by 3 bases, and 9 bases separated the two germline ends. DNA of the CDR3: TGCGCCAGCAGCCTAAGGCGGACAGATACGCAGTATTTT. Protein product: CASSLRRTDTQYF. The full variable domain, its missing parts supplied by reference TRBV5-1 and TRBJ2-3, is KAGVTQTPRYLIKTRGQQVTLSCSPISGHRSVSWYQQTPGQGLQFLFEYFSETQRNKGNFPGRFSGRQFSNSRSEMNVSTLELGDSALYLCASSLRRTDTQYFGPGTRLTVL.

The chain uses TRBV4-3 and TRBJ2-3; the D is unclear. The CDR3 consists of 15 residues. Germline V gene lookup returns CDR1 LGHNA and CDR2 YSLEER. V lost 3 bases to trimming and J lost 2 bases, with 12 bases between them. The CDR3 DNA is TGCGCCAGCAGCCAGGTTAAGACTGTCACAGATACGCAGTATTTT. Translating it yields CASSQVKTVTDTQYF.

In DNA, the CDR3 is TGCGCCAGCAGCCCAGGACAGTTTAGCTACGAGCAGTACTTC. Translating gives CASSPGQFSYEQYF. V and J are TRBV5-1 and TRBJ2-7, with D tentatively TRBD1 (6 bases). This CDR3 comprises 14 residues. CDR1 SGHRS and CDR2 YFSETQ come from the germline V gene. Trimming stripped 4 bases from V and 3 bases from J, with 14 bases between. The full variable domain, its missing parts supplied by reference TRBV5-1 and TRBJ2-7, is KAGVTQTPRYLIKTRGQQVTLSCSPISGHRSVSWYQQTPGQGLQFLFEYFSETQRNKGNFPGRFSGRQFSNSRSEMNVSTLELGDSALYLCASSPGQFSYEQYFGPGTRLTVT.

This clone has just a few counts. The chain employs TRBV5-6 and TRBJ2-5; D not resolved. Germline CDR1 SGHDT, CDR2 YYEEEE. Trimming took 2 bases from V and 6 from J, leaving 5 bases between them. The CDR3 totals 11 residues. CDR3 nucleotide sequence: TGTGCCAGCAGCTTAGGCCAGACCCAGTACTTC. Amino acid sequence: CASSLGQTQYF.

The CDR3 loop reads CASSPARDEQYF. CDR3 bases: TGTGCCAGCTCACCGGCTCGAGACGAGCAGTACTTC. The chain joins TRBV18 to TRBJ2-7, with D unresolved. With 3 bases removed from V and 5 bases from J, the gap between germline ends came to 8 bases. Germline V CDR1 and CDR2: KGHSH, LQKENI. The CDR3 has 12 residues.

The J gene is TRBJ2-5, the V gene TRBV5-1; 8 positions agree with TRBD2. Germline CDR1 is SGHRS and CDR2 is YFSETQ. The V segment lost 4 bases and the J segment 2 bases; nucleotides outside the gene matches: 4. The CDR3 sequence is 14 residues long. CDR3 nucleotide sequence: TGCGCCAGCAGCCTTCCGGGGGGGCAAGAGACCCAGTACTTC. Amino acid sequence: CASSLPGGQETQYF.

The chain joins TRBV9 to TRBJ1-2, with 9 positions matching TRBD1. Germline CDR1 and CDR2: SGDLS and YYNGEE. With V trimmed by 3 bases and J by 6 bases, 6 bases remained unmatched. CDR3 size: 14 residues. The CDR3 DNA is TGTGCCAGCAGCGCCGCGGACAGGGGTGATGGCTACACCTTC. It encodes CASSAADRGDGYTF.

The V call is TRBV5-8, the J call TRBJ1-4; tentative D call: TRBD1 (6 bases). The CDR3 sequence is 15 residues long. Germline V gene data show CDR1 as SGHTS and CDR2 as YDEGEE. V was clipped by 2 bases and J by 8 bases, with 16 bases between them. DNA of the CDR3: TGTGCCAGCAGCTTCCCGGGGAGGACAGACGAAAAACTGTTTTTT. Translating gives CASSFPGRTDEKLFF.

This rearrangement joins TRBV6-1 to TRBJ2-7, with D maybe TRBD1 (5 bases). V was cut by 3 bases and J by 1 base, with 13 bases left in between. This CDR3 is 15 amino acids long. Germline CDR1 reads MNHNS; CDR2 reads SASEGT. The chain's CDR3 is CASSDPRVRSYEQYF. CDR3 in DNA: TGTGCCAGCAGTGACCCCAGGGTCCGGTCCTACGAGCAGTACTTC.

V usage is TRBV5-8 and J usage is TRBJ1-2; D is ambiguous. Trimming shortened V by 4 bases and J by 4 bases, and 11 bases separated the two germline ends. Germline CDR1 SGHTS, CDR2 YDEGEE. This CDR3 has 13 amino acids. The DNA of the CDR3 is TGTGCCAGCAGCCCCGGGTCCTTCTATGGCTACACCTTC. Its protein product is CASSPGSFYGYTF.

The V call is TRBV5-6, the J call TRBJ2-7; TRBD1 agrees at 7 bases. Germline V CDR1 and CDR2: SGHDT, YYEEEE. This CDR3 contains 14 residues. J gave up 2 bases and V 0 bases, and 2 bases lay outside the gene matches. CDR3 residues: CASSLAGQTYEQYF. The CDR3 bases are TGTGCCAGCAGCTTGGCGGGACAGACCTACGAGCAGTACTTC.

J is TRBJ2-3 and V is TRBV6-5; D uncertain. Germline CDR1 reads MNHEY; CDR2 reads SVGAGI. Between the trimmed V and J ends, which lost 7 bases and 6 bases, there was a span of 8 bases. The CDR3 totals 11 residues. CDR3 sequence: CASTQFDTQYF. DNA for the CDR3: TGTGCCAGCACCCAGTTTGATACGCAGTATTTT.

This clone has only a few counts. The chain employs TRBV19 and TRBJ1-4, with D possibly matching TRBD1 (5 bases). Trimming pared 9 bases from V and 4 bases from J, leaving 18 bases between. CDR3 length: 15 residues. CDR1 and CDR2 (germline): LNHDA, SQIVND (reference sequence). CDR3 loop: CASSPGRGDNEKLFF. As DNA, the CDR3 is TGTGCCAGCTCCCCCGGTCGGGGCGATAATGAAAAACTGTTTTTT.